This TCR beta chain was found in a study of PD-1 blockade in classical Hodgkin lymphoma. Per the germline V gene, CDR1 is LNHDA and CDR2 is SQIVND (reference sequence). Trimming left V 3 bases short and J 3 bases short, with 11 bases between. The CDR3 has 14 residues. This clone is medium-sized in the sample. Assay used: immunoSEQ multiplex PCR; TCRdb lists only in-frame clones, some missing. This table holds 25,000 to 30,000 clones, roughly three quarters found once. Every one of the patients relapsed after autologous stem cell transplantation (brentuximab vedotin exposure was variable). Each best response was a complete response, a partial response or progressive disease.

The chain combines TRBV19 with TRBJ1-1, with D maybe TRBD1 (6 bases). The sample in question was peripheral blood mononuclear cells (PBMCs), obtained before the second cycle of nivolumab. The TCR sequence derives from a human donor with classical Hodgkin lymphoma. The CDR3, as DNA: TGTGCCAGTAGTATGGGGGCGTCCGACACTGAAGCTTTCTTT. Translating gives CASSMGASDTEAFF. Drawing the rest from reference TRBV19 and TRBJ1-1, the complete variable domain is DGGITQSPKYLFRKEGQNVTLSCEQNLNHDAMYWYRQDPGQGLRLIYYSQIVNDFQKGDIAEGYSVSREKKESFPLTVTSAQKNPTAFYLCASSMGASDTEAFFGQGTRLTVV.